The T cell receptor (beta chain) under discussion was sequenced for a study of identifying expanded T cells in peripheral blood. TCRdb's copy holds only in-frame clones and misses some; the assay was immunoSEQ multiplex PCR. The sample holds around 90,000 clones, 70% to 90% seen once. The source is a person between 18 and 75 years old in good health. Sequenced sample: blood.

CDR3: CASRWTGSNYGYTF. The CDR3 DNA is TGCGCCAGCAGATGGACAGGGAGTAACTATGGCTACACCTTC. The rearrangement joins TRBV10-1 to TRBJ1-2, with 8 positions matching TRBD1. The CDR3 is 14 residues long. With 6 bases clipped from V and 1 base from J, the junction kept 4 bases outside the gene matches. From germline, CDR1 is WNHNN and CDR2 SYGVQD (reference sequence).